This passage covers 22 T cell receptor beta chains from one sample sequenced in a study of T-cell reconstitution after alpha-beta-depleted transplantation in children. A TCRbeta library incorporating unique molecular identifiers was prepared. MiXCR was run by TCRdb on the PCR reads, yielding one entry per CDR3 protein. The sample holds hundreds of thousands of distinct CDR3 sequences; 9.9% are singletons and the top ten take over 9.5%. Sequenced material: PBMCs from the stem cell graft donor, taken from the stem cell graft. The source of these receptors is a human donor who donated a stem cell graft to a child with SCID.

V and J are TRBV4-1 and TRBJ1-1; D gene unclear. CDR3 length: 13 amino acids. With 1 base removed from V and 1 base from J, the gap between germline ends came to 4 bases. Looked up from germline, CDR1 is MGHRA and CDR2 is YSYEKL. In nucleotides, the CDR3 is TGCGCCAGCAGCCAAGTTAAGAACACTGAAGCTTTCTTT. This gives the protein CASSQVKNTEAFF.

This clonotype has a handful of counts. This chain connects TRBV27 to TRBJ2-7; weak D call: TRBD1 (5 bases). The CDR3 covers 14 residues. The germline gives CDR1 MNHEY, CDR2 SMNVEV (reference sequence). Trimming left V 2 bases short and J 3 bases short, with 11 bases between. The CDR3 DNA follows: TGTGCCAGCAGTTTACAGGGCCCCTACTACGAGCAGTACTTC. It specifies CASSLQGPYYEQYF.

This clonotype was observed a handful of times. The rearrangement uses TRBV6-1 and TRBJ1-2; 7 bases are shared with TRBD1. J was trimmed by 3 bases and V by 6 bases; bases with no gene match: 10. The CDR3 is 15 residues long. In germline, CDR1 is MNHNS, CDR2 SASEGT. Written as DNA, the CDR3 is TGTGCCAGCAGGTTCTACCGGACAGGCGACTATGGCTACACCTTC. Protein sequence: CASRFYRTGDYGYTF.

This clonotype was seen more than once but under ten times. The chain has TRBV7-9 and TRBJ2-1; 7 bases map to TRBD1. This CDR3 spans 13 amino acids. Looked up from germline, CDR1 is SEHNR and CDR2 is FQNEAQ (reference sequence). V lost 4 bases, J lost 9 bases, and 6 bases stayed unmatched. DNA of the CDR3: TGTGCCAGCAGCTGGAAGGGGGCTGGTGAGCAGTTCTTC. Translated, it gives CASSWKGAGEQFF.

There are a few counts of this clonotype. The V and J genes are TRBV6-5 and TRBJ1-2; no firm D call. The CDR3 length is 13 residues. CDR1 is MNHEY and CDR2 is SVGAGI in the germline V gene. V lost 0 bases, J lost 4 bases, and 6 bases lay in between. This CDR3 reads CASSYSRLYGYTF. The CDR3, as DNA: TGTGCCAGCAGTTACTCGAGGCTCTATGGCTACACCTTC.

This clonotype was seen only a few times. The genes are TRBV20-1 and TRBJ2-1; 7 positions match TRBD1. V lost 4 bases and J lost 7; bases outside the gene matches: 4. This CDR3 spans 12 amino acids. Germline values: CDR1 DFQATT, CDR2 SNEGSKA (reference sequence). CDR3 DNA sequence: TGCAGTGCTATAGGGGGCGGGAATGAGCAGTTCTTC. As protein: CSAIGGGNEQFF.

The V gene is TRBV6-5, the J gene TRBJ1-5; no clear D gene. Looked up from germline, CDR1 is MNHEY and CDR2 is SVGAGI. V was clipped by 3 bases and J by 6 bases, with 12 bases between them. The CDR3 contains 14 residues. The CDR3 DNA sequence: TGTGCCAGCAGTTATCGGTATGGAGCTCAGCCCCAGCATTTT. This translates into CASSYRYGAQPQHF.

The chain carries TRBV27 and TRBJ1-2, with 7 nucleotides matching TRBD1. The CDR3 sequence is 11 residues long. V lost 8 bases to trimming and J lost 4 bases; unmatched junction nucleotides: 1. The germline gives CDR1 MNHEY, CDR2 SMNVEV (reference sequence). The CDR3 DNA follows: TGTGCCAGCGCAGGGGGCTATGGCTACACCTTC. Translation: CASAGGYGYTF.

The V gene is TRBV7-9, the J gene TRBJ2-3; perhaps TRBD2 as D (6 bases). Looked up from germline, CDR1 is SEHNR and CDR2 is FQNEAQ (reference sequence). The length of the CDR3 is 13 residues. V lost 5 bases to trimming and J lost 6 bases, with 12 bases between them. The CDR3 is CASSPAGLDTQYF. The CDR3, as DNA: TGTGCCAGCAGCCCAGCGGGTCTCGATACGCAGTATTTT.

This clonotype was detected a few times. This chain links TRBV6-1 with TRBJ2-7; 12 nucleotides align to TRBD1. The CDR3 has 14 residues. CDR1 and CDR2 (germline): MNHNS, SASEGT. Germline trimming cut 6 bases from V and 7 bases from J; bases unmatched to any gene: 7. The CDR3 spells CASRGGQGAWEQYF. CDR3 coding DNA: TGTGCCAGCAGGGGGGGACAGGGGGCTTGGGAGCAGTACTTC.

The chain is built from TRBV3-1 and TRBJ2-3; weak D call: TRBD2 (6 bases). Germline V gene sequence: CDR1 LGHDT, CDR2 YNNKEL (reference sequence). The CDR3 extends over 15 amino acids. Deletions cut 11 bases from V and 3 bases from J, with 21 bases between. The DNA of the CDR3 is TGTGCCTCCACCAAAGAGGGGACTTGGACAGATACGCAGTATTTT. Translation gives CASTKEGTWTDTQYF.

This clonotype was detected a few times. J is TRBJ1-1 and V is TRBV20-1, with TRBD1 as a possible D gene (6 bases). Trimming left V 6 bases short and J 5 bases short, with 16 bases between. The CDR3 runs to 13 residues. Germline lookup yields CDR1 DFQATT and CDR2 SNEGSKA (reference sequence). CDR3 amino acids: CSAPDRFDTEAFF. Written as DNA, the CDR3 is TGCAGTGCCCCCGACAGGTTTGATACTGAAGCTTTCTTT.

Only one count was recorded for this clonotype. This CDR3 is CASSWTGYSNQPQHF. CDR3 DNA: TGTGCCAGCAGCTGGACGGGATATAGCAATCAGCCCCAGCATTTT. This sequence joins TRBV7-2 and TRBJ1-5; D gene ambiguous. Per the germline V gene, CDR1 is SGHTA and CDR2 is FQGNSA. V shed 4 bases and J shed 0 bases, with 10 bases lying between them. The CDR3 is made up of 15 amino acids.

CDR3 sequence reads: CASSDGGPVETQYF. CDR3 DNA sequence: TGCGCCAGCAGTGACGGGGGTCCAGTGGAGACCCAGTACTTC. V and J are TRBV10-1 and TRBJ2-5; a possible D gene is TRBD2 (6 bases). Trimming removed 3 bases at V and 5 bases at J, with 13 bases between. Germline CDR1 is WNHNN and CDR2 is SYGVQD (reference sequence). The CDR3 has 14 residues.

At least ten counts were recorded for this clonotype. The CDR3 nucleotides are TGCAGCGCTAGACCGGGACAGGGGCCTGGGGCCAACGTCCTGACTTTC. Encoded protein: CSARPGQGPGANVLTF. The chain is built from TRBV29-1 and TRBJ2-6; 10 nucleotides agree with TRBD1. Germline loops: CDR1 SQVTM, CDR2 ANQGSEA. The CDR3 is 16 residues long. Losses at the gene ends were 7 bases for V and 2 bases for J; bases not matched to a gene: 8.

This clonotype came up a few times. This rearrangement joins TRBV29-1 to TRBJ1-1; TRBD1 aligns across 7 bases. There are 10 residues in the CDR3. Per the germline V gene, CDR1 is SQVTM and CDR2 is ANQGSEA. Trimming cost V 5 bases and J 8 bases; bases outside gene matches: 2. CDR3 sequence reads: CSVTTGEAFF. CDR3 sequence (DNA): TGCAGCGTTACGACAGGGGAAGCTTTCTTT. The whole variable domain, remainder taken from reference TRBV29-1 and TRBJ1-1, is SAVISQKPSRDICQRGTSLTIQCQVDSQVTMMFWYRQQPGQSLTLIATANQGSEATYESGFVIDKFPISRPNLTFSTLTVSNMSPEDSSIYLCSVTTGEAFFGQGTRLTVV.

This clonotype was counted only a few times. The chain has TRBV20-1 and TRBJ1-6, with D tentatively TRBD1 (5 bases). The CDR3 consists of 16 residues. Trimming stripped 0 bases from V and 0 bases from J, with 9 bases between. Germline loops: CDR1 DFQATT, CDR2 SNEGSKA (reference sequence). The CDR3 sequence is CSARDLGGSYNSPLHF. CDR3 bases: TGCAGTGCTAGAGATCTGGGGGGCTCCTATAATTCACCCCTCCACTTT.

This clonotype was seen ten or more times. The chain links TRBV9 to TRBJ2-7, with a tentative D call TRBD1 (6 bases). CDR3 length: 14 amino acids. The V gene's germline CDR1 is SGDLS and CDR2 YYNGEE. With 4 bases removed from V and 4 bases from J, the gap between germline ends came to 15 bases. CDR3 nucleotides: TGTGCCAGCAGCCCGGACAGTTGGTCGTACGAGCAGTACTTC. It specifies CASSPDSWSYEQYF.

This clonotype has just a few counts. The chain has TRBV5-1 and TRBJ1-5, with 10 bases that match TRBD1. Losses at the gene ends were 8 bases for V and 2 bases for J; bases not matched to a gene: 1. Per the germline V gene, CDR1 is SGHRS and CDR2 is YFSETQ. The CDR3 has 13 residues. The CDR3 sequence: CARGTGGNQPQHF. As DNA, the CDR3 is TGCGCCAGGGGGACAGGGGGCAATCAGCCCCAGCATTTT.

This clonotype was detected a few times. Written as DNA, the CDR3 is TGTGCCAGCAGTGAAAACGGGGGCGCGGCTGAAGCTTTCTTT. Its protein is CASSENGGAAEAFF. The chain employs TRBV6-1 and TRBJ1-1, with D possibly TRBD1 on 6 matching bases. The CDR3 runs 14 residues. The V gene lost 2 bases and the J gene lost 6 bases, with 13 bases spanning the gap. Germline V gene sequence: CDR1 MNHNS, CDR2 SASEGT.

The chain combines TRBV11-2 with TRBJ2-1, with D possibly called TRBD1 or TRBD2 (5 bases each). The CDR3 is 17 amino acids. Germline values: CDR1 SGHAT, CDR2 FQNNGV. The V and J ends lost 5 bases and 4 bases respectively, with 21 bases between them. The CDR3 nucleotides are TGTGCCAGCAGCCGAGAGGTAGGCAGGGACCGTTACAATGAGCAGTTCTTC. Its translation: CASSREVGRDRYNEQFF.

This clonotype was counted ten times or more. The chain links TRBV5-1 to TRBJ2-7, with D perhaps matching TRBD1 (6 bases). The V end lost 3 bases, the J end lost 2 bases, and 18 bases lay between the germline ends. The CDR3 extends over 16 amino acids. The germline V gene has CDR1 SGHRS and CDR2 YFSETQ. The CDR3 DNA is TGCGCCAGCAGCTCAGACCGGGACACAGCTCCCTACGAGCAGTACTTC. Translated: CASSSDRDTAPYEQYF.